This T cell receptor beta chain was sequenced for a study of T cells expressing NK-cell markers. Study summary: Repertoires of TCR beta were obtained from T cells sorted as CD3+CD56+NKG2C+, CD3+CD56+NKG2C- and CD3+CD56-NKG2C+.

CDR3 length: 15 residues. CDR1 and CDR2 (germline): SGHRS, YFSETQ. Study observations and caveats: Four donors likewise had their CD3+CD56-NKG2C+ fraction led by these clonotypes.

As concerns this clonotype: Its antigen is not identified.

It was by 5'RACE template switching with UMIs that TCR beta cDNA was made. TCRdb reprocessed the 5' RACE reads; each CDR3 protein has one entry and no DNA is given. The record lists about 260,000 distinct CDR3 sequences, of which the ten most abundant hold 4% to 4.5%. This sequence was found in a woman aged 18-70 years in good health. The chain employs TRBV5-1 and TRBJ2-2; TCRdb's D gene call, TRBD1, goes unchecked for lack of DNA. The sample taken for sequencing was blood T cells: a sorted CD56 or NKG2C T cell subset, CD4+ or CD8+ T cells, or bulk PBMC T cells (not recorded which). The CDR3 is CASSGQGANTGELFF.